One T cell receptor (beta chain) is described in this entry. Its antigen is undetermined. This sample was taken from a study of T-cell memory formation after mild COVID-19. Study-level findings and limits: Contracting CD8+ clones were enriched in EMRA, CD4+ mainly in CM and EM.

Germline V gene sequence: CDR1 MNHEY, CDR2 SVGAGI. The CDR3 has 14 residues. Trimming cost V 1 base and J 3 bases, with 9 bases left between them. Constant-segment-primed 5'RACE gave TCR alpha and TCR beta cDNA libraries with sample barcodes and UMIs. One entry per CDR3 protein results from TCRdb running MiXCR on the 5' RACE reads. This table has 250,000 to 300,000 distinct CDR3 sequences, 15% to 20% appearing once. The sample consisted of PBMCs or a T cell subset sorted from them (not recorded which). The J gene is TRBJ1-1, the V gene TRBV6-5, with D possibly matching TRBD1 (6 bases). This clonotype was sampled from a man in his late teens or twenties who had mild COVID-19 (a few samples of this study predate the infection). Cell type and time point are not known. The CDR3 region has the DNA TGTGCCAGCAGTTACTATAGACAGGACACTGAAGCTTTCTTT. It codes for CASSYYRQDTEAFF.